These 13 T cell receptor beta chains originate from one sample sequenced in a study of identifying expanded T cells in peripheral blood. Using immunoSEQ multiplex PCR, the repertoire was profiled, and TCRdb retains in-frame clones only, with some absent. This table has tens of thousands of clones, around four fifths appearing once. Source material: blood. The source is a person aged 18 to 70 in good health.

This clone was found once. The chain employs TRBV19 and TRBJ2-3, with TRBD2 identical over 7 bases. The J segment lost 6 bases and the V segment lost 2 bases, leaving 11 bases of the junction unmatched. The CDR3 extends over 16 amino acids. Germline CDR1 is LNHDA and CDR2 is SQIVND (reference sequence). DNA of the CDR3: TGTGCCAGTAGTATACGAGGGAGGGCTGGGGCGGATACGCAGTATTTT. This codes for CASSIRGRAGADTQYF.

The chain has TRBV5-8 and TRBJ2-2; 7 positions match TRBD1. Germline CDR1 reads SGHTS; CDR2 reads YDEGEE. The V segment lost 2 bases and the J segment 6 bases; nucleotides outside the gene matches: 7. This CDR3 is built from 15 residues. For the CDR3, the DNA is TGTGCCAGCAGCTTTGGCGACAGGGTGGCCGGGGAGCTGTTTTTT. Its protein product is CASSFGDRVAGELFF.

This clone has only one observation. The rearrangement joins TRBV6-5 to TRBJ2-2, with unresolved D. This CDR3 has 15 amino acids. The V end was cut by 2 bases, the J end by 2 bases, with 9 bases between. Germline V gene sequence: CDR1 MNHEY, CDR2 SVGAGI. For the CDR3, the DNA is TGTGCCAGCAGTTACGGGCTGCCTAACACCGGGGAGCTGTTTTTT. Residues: CASSYGLPNTGELFF.

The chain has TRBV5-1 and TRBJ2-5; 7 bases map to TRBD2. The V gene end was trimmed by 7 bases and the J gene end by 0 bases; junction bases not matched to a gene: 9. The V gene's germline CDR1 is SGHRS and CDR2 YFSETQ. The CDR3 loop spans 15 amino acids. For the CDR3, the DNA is TGCGCCAGCGCAAAAAGCGGGATAGACCAAGAGACCCAGTACTTC. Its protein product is CASAKSGIDQETQYF.

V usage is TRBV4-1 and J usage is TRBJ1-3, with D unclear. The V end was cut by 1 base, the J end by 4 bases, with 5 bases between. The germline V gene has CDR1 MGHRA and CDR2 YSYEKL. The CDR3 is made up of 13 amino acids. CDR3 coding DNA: TGCGCCAGCAGCCAAGGGAGAGGAAACACCATATATTTT. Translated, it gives CASSQGRGNTIYF.

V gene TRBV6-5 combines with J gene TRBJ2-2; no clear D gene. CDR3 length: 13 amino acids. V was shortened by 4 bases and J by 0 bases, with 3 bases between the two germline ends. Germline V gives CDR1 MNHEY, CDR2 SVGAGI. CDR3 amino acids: CASSLSNTGELFF. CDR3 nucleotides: TGTGCCAGCAGTTTGTCGAACACCGGGGAGCTGTTTTTT.

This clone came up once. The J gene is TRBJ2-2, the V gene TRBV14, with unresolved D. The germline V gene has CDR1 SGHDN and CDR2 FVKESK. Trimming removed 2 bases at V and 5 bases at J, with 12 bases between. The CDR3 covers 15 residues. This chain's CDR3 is CASSQYKRATGELFF. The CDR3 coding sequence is TGTGCCAGCAGCCAATATAAAAGGGCGACCGGGGAGCTGTTTTTT.

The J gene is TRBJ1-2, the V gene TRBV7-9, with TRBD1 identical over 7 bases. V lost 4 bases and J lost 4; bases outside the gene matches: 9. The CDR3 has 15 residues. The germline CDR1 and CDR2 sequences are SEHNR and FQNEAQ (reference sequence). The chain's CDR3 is CASSYSGRGVYGYTF. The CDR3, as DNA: TGTGCCAGCAGCTACTCGGGCAGGGGGGTCTATGGCTACACCTTC.

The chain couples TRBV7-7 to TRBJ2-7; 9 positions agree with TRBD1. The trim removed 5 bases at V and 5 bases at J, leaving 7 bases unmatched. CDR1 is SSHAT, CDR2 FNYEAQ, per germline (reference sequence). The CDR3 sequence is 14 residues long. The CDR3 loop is CASSPQTGGHEQYF. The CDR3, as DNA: TGTGCCAGCAGCCCACAGACAGGGGGGCACGAGCAGTACTTC.

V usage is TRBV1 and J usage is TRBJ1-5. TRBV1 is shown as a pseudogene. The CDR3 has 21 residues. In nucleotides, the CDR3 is TGCACCAGCAGCCATGTCCCCACACCCTACACAGTTTCAGGGGGGGTCCAGCCCCAGCATTTT. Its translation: CTSSHVPTPYTVSGGVQPQHF.

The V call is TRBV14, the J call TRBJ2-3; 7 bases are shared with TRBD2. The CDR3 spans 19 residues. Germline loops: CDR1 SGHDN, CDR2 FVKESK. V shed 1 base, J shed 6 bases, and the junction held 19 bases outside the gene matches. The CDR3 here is CASSQVSPMGAGRVDTQYF. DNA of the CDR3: TGTGCCAGCAGCCAAGTTTCCCCTATGGGAGCGGGAAGGGTGGATACGCAGTATTTT.

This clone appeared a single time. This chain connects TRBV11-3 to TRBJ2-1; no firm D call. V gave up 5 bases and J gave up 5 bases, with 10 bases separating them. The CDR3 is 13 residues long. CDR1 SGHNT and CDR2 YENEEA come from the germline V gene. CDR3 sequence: CASSPMPDNEQFF. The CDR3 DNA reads TGTGCCAGCAGCCCGATGCCGGACAATGAGCAGTTCTTC.

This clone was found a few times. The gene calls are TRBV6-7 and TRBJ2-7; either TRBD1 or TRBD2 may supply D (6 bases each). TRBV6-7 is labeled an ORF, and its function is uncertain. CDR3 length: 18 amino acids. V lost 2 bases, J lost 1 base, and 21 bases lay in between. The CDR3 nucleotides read TGTGCCAGCAGTTACCGGACGCAATGGGGGGCGCCGTCCTACGAGCAGTACGTC. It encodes CASSYRTQWGAPSYEQYV.